The clone carrying this T cell receptor (beta chain) was detected a few times. Antigen specificity is unknown. This entry comes from a study of prognosis after radiotherapy for stage I lung cancer. Study-level results: Tumor specificity of the expanded TCR clones was not determined.

Germline V gene lookup returns CDR1 SGHNT and CDR2 YYREEE (reference sequence). The CDR3 length is 15 residues. Trimming at V came to 0 bases and at J to 3 bases, leaving 3 bases not matched to a gene. From genomic DNA, two-round multiplex PCR was used to amplify TCR beta CDR3. Individual primers that were specific to each TRBV and TRBJ gene served in first-round PCR. TCRdb recomputed calls from the multiplex PCR reads with MiXCR, one row per CDR3 protein. The data hold 25,000 to 35,000 distinct CDR3 sequences, with 40% to 60% observed a single time. V and J are TRBV5-4 and TRBJ2-5, with 9 positions matching TRBD2. The source of this sequence is a donor aged 50 or older with non-small cell lung cancer. Sequenced here: PBMCs, sampled before or after stereotactic body radiation therapy (not recorded which). DNA of the CDR3: TGTGCCAGCAGCTTGGGACTAGCGGAGGAAGAGACCCAGTACTTC. It yields the protein CASSLGLAEEETQYF.